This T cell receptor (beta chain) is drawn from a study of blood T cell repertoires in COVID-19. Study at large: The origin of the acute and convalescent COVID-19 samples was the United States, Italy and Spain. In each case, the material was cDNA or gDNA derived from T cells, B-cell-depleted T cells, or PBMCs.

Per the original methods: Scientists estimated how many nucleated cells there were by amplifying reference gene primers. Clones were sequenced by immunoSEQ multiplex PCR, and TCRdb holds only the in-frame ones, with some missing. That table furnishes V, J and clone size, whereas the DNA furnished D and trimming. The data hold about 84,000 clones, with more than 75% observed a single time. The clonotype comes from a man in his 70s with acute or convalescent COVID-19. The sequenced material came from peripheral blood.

The CDR3 DNA reads TGCGCCAGCAGCTTTTCCAGTTACACTAACTATGGCTACACCTTC. Translating gives CASSFSSYTNYGYTF. The chain is built from TRBV5-1 and TRBJ1-2; D gene ambiguous. The CDR3 is 15 amino acids. Germline CDR1 and CDR2: SGHRS and YFSETQ. Trimming stripped 2 bases from V and 0 bases from J, with 11 bases between.